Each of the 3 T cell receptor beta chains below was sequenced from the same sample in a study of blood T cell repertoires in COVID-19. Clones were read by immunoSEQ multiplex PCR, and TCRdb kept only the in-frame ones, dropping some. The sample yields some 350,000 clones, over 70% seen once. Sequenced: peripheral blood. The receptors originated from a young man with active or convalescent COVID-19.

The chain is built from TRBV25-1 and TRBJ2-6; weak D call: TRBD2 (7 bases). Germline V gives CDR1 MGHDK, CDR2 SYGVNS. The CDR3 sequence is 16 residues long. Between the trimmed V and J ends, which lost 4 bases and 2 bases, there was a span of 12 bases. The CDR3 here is CASSVPGGAGANVLTF. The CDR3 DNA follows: TGTGCCAGCAGTGTCCCGGGGGGCGCTGGGGCCAACGTCCTGACTTTC.

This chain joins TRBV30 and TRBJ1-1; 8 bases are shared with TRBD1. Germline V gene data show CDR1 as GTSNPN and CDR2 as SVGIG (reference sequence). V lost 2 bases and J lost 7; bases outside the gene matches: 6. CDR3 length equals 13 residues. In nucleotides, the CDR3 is TGTGCCTGGAGTTTGACAGGGGAGGGTGAAGCTTTCTTT. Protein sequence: CAWSLTGEGEAFF.

CDR3: CASSPYSEKGSGFF. The CDR3, as DNA: TGTGCCAGCAGCCCCTATTCGGAAAAGGGTAGCGGGTTCTTC. The J gene is TRBJ2-1, the V gene TRBV3-1 (or the pseudogene TRBV3-2); possibly TRBD2 for D (6 bases). CDR3 length: 14 amino acids. CDR1 is LGHDT, CDR2 YNNKEL, per germline (reference sequence). The V end lost 4 bases, the J end lost 15 bases, and 22 bases lay between the germline ends.